The next 5 T cell receptor beta chains were all read from a single sample in a study of a mutant IDH1 vaccine in newly diagnosed glioma. Their specific antigens are unknown. Described time point: week 11, during vaccination. Mutant IDH1 20-mer peptide, at 300 ug, made up each vaccine dose, with topical imiquimod. Clones were read by immunoSEQ multiplex PCR, and TCRdb kept only the in-frame ones, dropping some. The sample yields 60,000 or so clones, 75% to 90% seen once. This sample comprised PBMCs, obtained from a glioma patient whose treatment included an IDH1 peptide vaccine. The receptors come from a man in his forties with glioma.

J is TRBJ2-7 and V is TRBV15; D not certain. The CDR3 spans 12 residues. Trimming took 0 bases from V and 4 from J, leaving 4 bases between them. CDR1 and CDR2 from the germline V gene are LNHNV and YYDKDF (reference sequence). The CDR3 DNA reads TGTGCCACCAGCAGAGATAGGTACGAGCAGTACTTC. This encodes CATSRDRYEQYF.

The chain joins TRBV7-2 to TRBJ2-5; TRBD1 or TRBD2 may be the D gene (7 bases each). The germline V gene encodes CDR1 SGHTA and CDR2 FQGNSA. The CDR3 totals 14 residues. The germline V and J ends were trimmed by 7 bases and 4 bases, with 16 bases remaining between them. CDR3 region: CASTMGGGLETQYF. CDR3 bases: TGTGCCAGCACCATGGGAGGGGGCTTAGAGACCCAGTACTTC.

V is TRBV5-1 and J is TRBJ2-5; D is ambiguous. Germline values: CDR1 SGHRS, CDR2 YFSETQ. The CDR3 totals 12 residues. V lost 5 bases, J lost 4 bases, and 9 bases lay in between. The CDR3, as DNA: TGCGCCAGCAGTCCCCTAGGAGAGACCCAGTACTTC. Amino acids: CASSPLGETQYF.

The chain uses TRBV13 and TRBJ2-7; 13 bases fit TRBD2. The length of the CDR3 is 15 residues. Germline values: CDR1 PRHDT, CDR2 FYEKMQ (reference sequence). Trimming at V came to 4 bases and at J to 3 bases, leaving 3 bases not matched to a gene. The CDR3 protein is CASSSLAGGDYEQYF. The CDR3 nucleotides are TGTGCCAGCAGCTCACTAGCGGGAGGGGACTACGAGCAGTACTTC.

This clone was seen only a few times. CDR3 in DNA: TGTGCCAGCAGTGAGAAGGTCGGGGTATACGCTTTCTTT. Translating it yields CASSEKVGVYAFF. The genes are TRBV25-1 and TRBJ1-1; no definite D call. The CDR3 has 13 amino acids. The V gene's germline CDR1 is MGHDK and CDR2 SYGVNS. V was cut by 3 bases and J by 11 bases, with 16 bases left in between.